This paragraph covers one TCR beta chain sequence. These data originate in a study of blood T cell repertoires in COVID-19. Study information: There were acute and convalescent COVID-19 samples, and they came from the United States, Italy and Spain. PBMCs, B-cell-depleted T cells, or T cells provided the cDNA or gDNA that made up the material.

The germline CDR1 and CDR2 sequences are MGHRA and YSYEKL. This CDR3 is built from 15 residues. The V and J ends lost 0 bases and 1 base respectively, with 9 bases between them. Grouping used clinical history reported by participants in a survey and questionnaire. Authors' data handling: Amplification of reference gene primers was used by the study to estimate nucleated cell counts. TCRdb keeps only in-frame clones here, not all; method: immunoSEQ multiplex PCR. V, J and clone size are taken as reported in that table, and D and trimming were inferred from the DNA itself. Of 250,000 or so clones listed, 84% were seen once; the top ten hold 3.4%.

Sequencing was carried out using PBMCs or T cells enriched from blood (not recorded which). The chain uses TRBV4-1 and TRBJ1-2; TRBD1 might be the D (5 bases). The TCR was taken from a man aged 50-59 years who had recovered from COVID-19. The CDR3 spells CASSQEQANNYGYTF. CDR3 DNA: TGCGCCAGCAGCCAAGAACAGGCAAATAACTATGGCTACACCTTC.